This entry lists 16 T cell receptor beta chains sequenced from one sample in a study of T cells in Graves' hyperthyroidism and ophthalmopathy. Regions amplified from RNA transcripts were the TCR beta CDR3 regions. Using the HTBI primer set, a first-round RT-PCR was run on the TCR CDR3. Using its own MiXCR run on the multiplex PCR reads, TCRdb lists one record per CDR3 protein. The repertoire holds 350,000 to 400,000 distinct CDR3 sequences, 14% to 15% seen once, with 32% in the top ten. The sequencing input was blood. The source is a woman in her 30s with Graves' hyperthyroidism.

This clonotype showed up just a few times. The rearrangement uses TRBV24-1 and TRBJ2-1, with unresolved D. Trimming removed 4 bases at V and 4 bases at J, with 7 bases between. Germline V CDR1 and CDR2: KGHDR, SFDVKD. This CDR3 has 13 residues. The CDR3 DNA reads as TGTGCCACCAGTGACGACTGGTACAATGAGCAGTTCTTC. It yields the protein CATSDDWYNEQFF.

This clonotype was observed at least ten times. The chain links TRBV28 to TRBJ1-6, with D tentatively TRBD1 (5 bases). Germline assignment: CDR1 MDHEN and CDR2 SYDVKM. Trimming removed 5 bases at V and 9 bases at J, with 23 bases between. The CDR3 extends over 17 amino acids. The DNA for the CDR3 is TGTGCCAGCAGTCCTCATCAGGGCGGGGAGAGAGGTTCACCCCTCCACTTT. As protein: CASSPHQGGERGSPLHF.

The table lists this clonotype with a few counts. V usage is TRBV11-2 and J usage is TRBJ2-7; possibly TRBD2 for D (5 bases). The V and J ends lost 5 bases and 3 bases respectively, with 14 bases between them. The CDR3 is 14 amino acids. Per the germline V gene, CDR1 is SGHAT and CDR2 is FQNNGV. CDR3 sequence: CASSTRTRYYEQYF. The DNA of the CDR3 is TGTGCCAGCAGCACACGAACTAGATACTACGAGCAGTACTTC. The full variable domain, in which reference TRBV11-2 and TRBJ2-7 provide the parts outside the CDR3, is EAGVAQSPRYKIIEKRQSVAFWCNPISGHATLYWYQQILGQGPKLLIQFQNNGVVDDSQLPKDRFSAERLKGVDSTLKIQPAKLEDSAVYLCASSTRTRYYEQYFGPGTRLTVT.

This chain joins TRBV28 and TRBJ1-2; 9 nucleotides line up with TRBD1. CDR3 length: 14 residues. After removal of 6 bases from V and 6 bases from J, the junction contained 8 bases not matched to a gene. Germline loops: CDR1 MDHEN, CDR2 SYDVKM. CDR3 in amino acids: CASRPAGQGNGYTF. The CDR3, as DNA: TGTGCCAGCAGACCGGCGGGACAGGGCAATGGCTACACCTTC.

The rearrangement uses TRBV4-1 and TRBJ2-7; TRBD2 might be the D (6 bases). The CDR3 spans 15 residues. Trimming cost V 2 bases and J 0 bases, with 11 bases left between them. Germline CDR1 and CDR2: MGHRA and YSYEKL. The CDR3 bases are TGCGCCAGCAGCCAACTCCGGGACTCCTCCTACGAGCAGTACTTC. This codes for CASSQLRDSSYEQYF.

CDR3 DNA: TGTGCCAGCAGCTCCTTGTATGGAAACACCATATATTTT. Translating gives CASSSLYGNTIYF. The rearrangement links TRBV9 to TRBJ1-3; unclear D gene. The CDR3 runs to 13 residues. V lost 4 bases, J lost 3 bases, and 8 bases lay in between. CDR1 and CDR2 (germline): SGDLS, YYNGEE.

This clonotype was seen only once. This sequence joins TRBV6-1 and TRBJ2-2; D may be TRBD1 (6 bases). Between the trimmed V and J ends, which lost 6 bases and 4 bases, there was a span of 9 bases. The length of the CDR3 is 13 residues. In germline, CDR1 is MNHNS, CDR2 SASEGT. CDR3 DNA sequence: TGTGCCAGCAGATTGGGGGCCACCGGGGAGCTGTTTTTT. Protein sequence: CASRLGATGELFF.

The gene calls are TRBV6-1 and TRBJ1-3; possibly TRBD1 for D (5 bases). CDR3 length: 15 residues. Germline CDR1 and CDR2: MNHNS and SASEGT. The V gene lost 5 bases and the J gene lost 8 bases, with 19 bases spanning the gap. CDR3 in amino acids: CASSRMTSGADTIYF. The CDR3 DNA follows: TGTGCCAGCAGTCGAATGACAAGTGGGGCGGACACCATATATTTT.

In this sample, this clonotype turned up a few times. V gene TRBV5-1 combines with J gene TRBJ2-2; D remains ambiguous. V was pared by 3 bases and J by 2 bases, with 8 bases between. The CDR3 is 14 residues long. CDR1 SGHRS and CDR2 YFSETQ come from the germline V gene. The CDR3 DNA reads as TGCGCCAGCAGCTACCAATTCAACACCGGGGAGCTGTTTTTT. Residues: CASSYQFNTGELFF. Full variable domain (remainder filled in from reference TRBV5-1 and TRBJ2-2): KAGVTQTPRYLIKTRGQQVTLSCSPISGHRSVSWYQQTPGQGLQFLFEYFSETQRNKGNFPGRFSGRQFSNSRSEMNVSTLELGDSALYLCASSYQFNTGELFFGEGSRLTVL.

V and J are TRBV3-1 and TRBJ2-1; 9 positions match TRBD2. Germline V CDR1 and CDR2: LGHDT, YNNKEL (reference sequence). This CDR3 has 20 amino acids. V shed 3 bases, J shed 3 bases, and the junction held 18 bases outside the gene matches. The CDR3 loop reads CASSQGSPGLAFSDYNEQFF. CDR3 bases: TGTGCCAGCAGCCAGGGTTCTCCGGGACTAGCTTTTTCGGACTACAATGAGCAGTTCTTC.

The chain is built from TRBV7-3 and TRBJ1-5; TRBD1 matches 10 bases. From germline, CDR1 is SGHTA and CDR2 FQGTGA. The CDR3 length is 15 residues. V lost 4 bases, J lost 7 bases, and 7 bases stayed unmatched. The CDR3 protein is CASSSDRGREQPQHF. The CDR3 coding sequence is TGTGCCAGCAGCTCAGACAGGGGGCGGGAGCAGCCCCAGCATTTT.

In this sample, this clonotype turned up once. V usage is TRBV9 and J usage is TRBJ2-2; tentative D call: TRBD1 (6 bases). Deletions cut 0 bases from V and 8 bases from J, with 14 bases between. CDR3 length equals 15 residues. Germline V CDR1 and CDR2: SGDLS, YYNGEE. The CDR3 loop reads CASSVVLQGKGELFF. As DNA, the CDR3 is TGTGCCAGCAGCGTAGTCTTACAGGGTAAAGGGGAGCTGTTTTTT.

This clonotype has more than one count but fewer than ten. This chain links TRBV5-1 with TRBJ2-7; D could derive from TRBD1 or TRBD2 (6 bases each). Germline CDR1 is SGHRS and CDR2 is YFSETQ. The V end lost 0 bases, the J end lost 7 bases, and 20 bases lay between the germline ends. This CDR3 spans 16 amino acids. CDR3 nucleotides: TGCGCCAGCAGCTTGGCCCAGGGGAGGAGGGCGGGTGAGCAGTACTTC. This translates into CASSLAQGRRAGEQYF.

Only a few counts were recorded for this clonotype. V is TRBV15 and J is TRBJ2-1; unclear D gene. With 0 bases removed from V and 8 bases from J, the gap between germline ends came to 17 bases. Germline V gives CDR1 LNHNV, CDR2 YYDKDF (reference sequence). The length of the CDR3 is 16 residues. CDR3 coding DNA: TGTGCCACCAGCAGAGATCACCGGACCACGGCAGATGAGCAGTTCTTC. As protein: CATSRDHRTTADEQFF.

This clonotype appeared many times. The CDR3 region is CAWRGRWITNEKLFF. The CDR3 bases are TGTGCCTGGAGAGGGAGGTGGATAACTAATGAAAAACTGTTTTTT. This chain links TRBV30 with TRBJ1-4; D call uncertain. With 3 bases removed from V and 1 base from J, the gap between germline ends came to 12 bases. The CDR3 contains 15 residues. Germline V gene lookup returns CDR1 GTSNPN and CDR2 SVGIG (reference sequence).

This rearrangement joins TRBV7-8 to TRBJ2-5; the D is unclear. Germline CDR1 is SGHVS and CDR2 is FQNEAQ. The V and J ends lost 8 bases and 5 bases respectively, with 24 bases between them. The CDR3 totals 16 residues. The CDR3 sequence is CASGLYNNVGAETQYF. For the CDR3, the DNA is TGTGCCAGCGGATTGTATAATAACGTCGGTGCCGAGACCCAGTACTTC.